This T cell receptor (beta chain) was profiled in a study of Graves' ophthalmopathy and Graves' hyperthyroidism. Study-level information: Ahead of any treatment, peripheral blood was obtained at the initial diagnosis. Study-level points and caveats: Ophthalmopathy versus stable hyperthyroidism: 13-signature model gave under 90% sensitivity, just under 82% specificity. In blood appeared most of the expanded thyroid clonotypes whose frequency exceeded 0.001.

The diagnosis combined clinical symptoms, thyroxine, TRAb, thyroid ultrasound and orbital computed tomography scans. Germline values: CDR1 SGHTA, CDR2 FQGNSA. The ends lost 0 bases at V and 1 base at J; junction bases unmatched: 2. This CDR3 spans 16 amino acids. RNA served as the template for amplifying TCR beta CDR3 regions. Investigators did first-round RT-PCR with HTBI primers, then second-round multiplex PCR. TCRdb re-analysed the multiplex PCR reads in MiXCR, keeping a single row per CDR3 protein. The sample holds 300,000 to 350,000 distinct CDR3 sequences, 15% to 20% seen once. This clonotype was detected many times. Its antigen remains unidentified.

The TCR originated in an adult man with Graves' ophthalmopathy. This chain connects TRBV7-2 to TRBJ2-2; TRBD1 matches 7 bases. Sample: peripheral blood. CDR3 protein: CASSLAGTENTGELFF. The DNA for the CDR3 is TGTGCCAGCAGCTTAGCCGGGACAGAGAACACCGGGGAGCTGTTTTTT.